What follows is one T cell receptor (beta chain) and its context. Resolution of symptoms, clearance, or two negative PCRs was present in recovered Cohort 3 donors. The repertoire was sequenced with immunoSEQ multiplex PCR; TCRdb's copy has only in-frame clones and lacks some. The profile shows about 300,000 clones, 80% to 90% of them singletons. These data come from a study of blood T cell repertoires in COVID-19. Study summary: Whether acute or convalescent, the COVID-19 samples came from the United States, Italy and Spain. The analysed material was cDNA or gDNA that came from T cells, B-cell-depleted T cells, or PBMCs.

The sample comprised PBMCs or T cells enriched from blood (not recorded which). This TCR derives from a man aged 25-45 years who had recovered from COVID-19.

CDR3 protein: CASSQDVYSNQPQHF. In DNA, the CDR3 is TGCGCCAGCAGCCAAGATGTGTATAGCAATCAGCCCCAGCATTTT. The J gene is TRBJ1-5, the V gene TRBV4-1, with D unresolved. Germline CDR1 and CDR2: MGHRA and YSYEKL. This CDR3 region has 15 residues. V lost 0 bases and J 0 bases, leaving 6 bases between the germline ends.